These T cell receptor beta chains were read from a single sample in a study of T cell repertoires in cytomegalovirus infection. TCRdb redid the calling of the reads with MiXCR, one entry per CDR3 protein. The sample consists of about 240,000 distinct CDR3 sequences, about 12% of them appearing once. The sequencing input was PBMCs. These receptors were taken from a human donor in good health (CMV status not recorded). Some clones in this sample may be carry-over from other donors' samples. The CDR3 runs from the conserved cysteine through the conserved F or W. Fields, in order: clone size, J gene, V gene, CDR3 length, D gene, CDR3 protein, CDR3 DNA. The D gene is left open where the match is weak. Rows give clone size only sometimes, using once, few, many, or a class for an expanded clone.

size: -; J: TRBJ2-4; V: TRBV6-5; length: 18; D: -; CDR3: CASRKSGGMGLAKNIQYF; DNA: TGTGCCAGCAGAAAGAGTGGAGGGATGGGGCTAGCCAAAAACATTCAGTACTTC
size: -; J: TRBJ1-4; V: TRBV5-4; length: 15; D: -; CDR3: CASSLEAASNEKLFF; DNA: TGTGCCAGCAGCTTGGAGGCAGCATCAAATGAAAAACTGTTTTTT
size: -; J: TRBJ2-7; V: TRBV3-1; length: 16; D: -; CDR3: CASSPGVADSSYEQYF; DNA: TGTGCCAGCAGCCCGGGGGTAGCGGACAGCTCCTACGAGCAGTACTTC
size: -; J: TRBJ1-1; V: TRBV20-1; length: 11; D: -; CDR3: CSATEPFEAFF; DNA: TGCAGTGCTACTGAGCCCTTTGAAGCTTTCTTT
size: many; J: TRBJ2-2; V: TRBV12-3/TRBV12-4; length: 14; D: TRBD1; CDR3: CASTLGQGVGELFF; DNA: TGTGCCAGCACCCTGGGACAGGGCGTCGGGGAGCTGTTTTTT
size: few; J: TRBJ1-2; V: TRBV5-6; length: 15; D: -; CDR3: CASSLDRKLNYGYTF; DNA: TGTGCCAGCAGCTTGGACAGGAAACTTAACTATGGCTACACCTTC
size: many; J: TRBJ1-5; V: TRBV10-3; length: 13; D: -; CDR3: CAISDGDGQPQHF; DNA: TGTGCCATCAGTGACGGGGATGGTCAGCCCCAGCATTTT
size: many; J: TRBJ2-2; V: TRBV7-2; length: 18; D: TRBD1; CDR3: CASRSPPGQGSHAGELFF; DNA: TGTGCCAGCAGATCGCCTCCGGGACAGGGGTCCCACGCCGGGGAGCTGTTTTTT
size: few; J: TRBJ2-7; V: TRBV6-2/TRBV6-3; length: 13; D: -; CDR3: CASSSAVPYEQYF; DNA: TGTGCCAGCAGTTCCGCAGTCCCCTACGAGCAGTACTTC
size: many; J: TRBJ1-3; V: TRBV7-2; length: 14; D: -; CDR3: CASSLNAGGNTIYF; DNA: TGTGCCAGCAGCTTAAATGCAGGGGGAAACACCATATATTTT
size: -; J: TRBJ2-5; V: TRBV29-1; length: 14; D: TRBD1; CDR3: CSVRPQGATETQYF; DNA: TGCAGCGTTAGGCCCCAGGGGGCTACAGAGACCCAGTACTTC
size: few; J: TRBJ2-5; V: TRBV11-1; length: 19; D: TRBD2; CDR3: CASSPGVGWGGGVEETQYF; DNA: TGTGCCAGCAGCCCCGGAGTGGGTTGGGGCGGGGGGGTAGAAGAGACCCAGTACTTC
size: -; J: TRBJ1-6; V: TRBV6-2/TRBV6-3; length: 16; D: -; CDR3: CASSSPLDTKNSPLHF; DNA: TGTGCCAGCAGCTCCCCCCTGGACACTAAGAATTCACCCCTCCACTTT
size: few; J: TRBJ2-1; V: TRBV6-4; length: 14; D: TRBD1; CDR3: CASRAGGNYNEQFF; DNA: TGTGCCAGCAGGGCAGGGGGCAACTACAATGAGCAGTTCTTC
size: -; J: TRBJ2-1; V: TRBV7-9; length: 15; D: TRBD2; CDR3: CASSFGGGNYNEQFF; DNA: TGTGCCAGCAGCTTTGGCGGGGGAAACTACAATGAGCAGTTCTTC
size: few; J: TRBJ2-7; V: TRBV5-1; length: 17; D: TRBD2; CDR3: CASSLGTSGRAYHEQYF; DNA: TGCGCCAGCAGCTTGGGTACCAGCGGGAGGGCCTACCACGAGCAGTACTTC
size: few; J: TRBJ1-2; V: TRBV5-5; length: 14; D: TRBD1; CDR3: CASSFSEGGGGYTF; DNA: TGTGCCAGCAGCTTTAGTGAAGGGGGCGGTGGCTACACCTTC
size: few; J: TRBJ1-1; V: TRBV6-2/TRBV6-3; length: 14; D: TRBD1; CDR3: CASRTGTGNTEAFF; DNA: TGTGCCAGCAGAACCGGGACAGGGAACACTGAAGCTTTCTTT
size: many; J: TRBJ2-5; V: TRBV7-2; length: 16; D: -; CDR3: CASSYNGRGAQETQYF; DNA: TGTGCCAGCAGCTATAATGGCCGGGGGGCCCAAGAGACCCAGTACTTC
size: few; J: TRBJ1-5; V: TRBV20-1; length: 14; D: -; CDR3: CSAIAGAGNQPQHF; DNA: TGCAGTGCTATCGCAGGGGCTGGTAATCAGCCCCAGCATTTT
size: many; J: TRBJ2-4; V: TRBV28; length: 18; D: -; CDR3: CASSSYLTQVLAKNIQYF; DNA: TGTGCCAGCAGTTCTTACCTCACACAGGTCCTAGCCAAAAACATTCAGTACTTC
size: -; J: TRBJ2-7; V: TRBV14; length: 15; D: -; CDR3: CASSQEPWGEGEQYF; DNA: TGTGCCAGCAGCCAAGAACCGTGGGGCGAGGGCGAGCAGTACTTC
size: -; J: TRBJ1-2; V: TRBV20-1; length: 13; D: TRBD1; CDR3: CSASADRGHGYTF; DNA: TGCAGTGCTAGTGCGGACAGGGGGCATGGCTACACCTTC
size: -; J: TRBJ1-6; V: TRBV12-3/TRBV12-4; length: 15; D: -; CDR3: CASSLRSGSNSPLHF; DNA: TGTGCCAGCAGTTTAAGGTCAGGTTCCAACTCACCCCTCCACTTT
size: many; J: TRBJ2-2; V: TRBV7-2; length: 15; D: TRBD2; CDR3: CASRIAGANTGELFF; DNA: TGTGCCAGCAGGATAGCGGGGGCCAACACCGGGGAGCTGTTTTTT
size: few; J: TRBJ2-7; V: TRBV20-1; length: 15; D: -; CDR3: CSARDRGRALGEQYF; DNA: TGCAGTGCTAGGGATCGCGGCCGGGCTCTGGGCGAGCAGTACTTC
size: few; J: TRBJ2-1; V: TRBV28; length: 15; D: TRBD2; CDR3: CASSRTSGSPNEQFF; DNA: TGTGCCAGCAGCCGGACTAGCGGGAGTCCGAATGAGCAGTTCTTC
size: many; J: TRBJ2-1; V: TRBV6-1; length: 16; D: TRBD2; CDR3: CASSAPWTSGNDEQFF; DNA: TGTGCCAGCAGTGCACCTTGGACTAGCGGGAACGATGAGCAGTTCTTC
size: many; J: TRBJ1-3; V: TRBV7-2; length: 18; D: TRBD1; CDR3: CASSIPGQGAYSGNTIYF; DNA: TGTGCCAGCAGCATTCCGGGACAGGGGGCTTACTCTGGAAACACCATATATTTT
size: -; J: TRBJ1-1; V: TRBV29-1; length: 12; D: -; CDR3: CSVDRMNTEAFF; DNA: TGCAGCGTGGACAGAATGAACACTGAAGCTTTCTTT
size: few; J: TRBJ1-4; V: TRBV19; length: 14; D: -; CDR3: CASRQPSTNEKLFF; DNA: TGTGCCAGTAGACAGCCTTCAACTAATGAAAAACTGTTTTTT
size: many; J: TRBJ1-4; V: TRBV12-3/TRBV12-4; length: 14; D: -; CDR3: CASSSDNDNEKLFF; DNA: TGTGCCAGCAGTTCAGACAACGATAATGAAAAACTGTTTTTT
size: few; J: TRBJ2-7; V: TRBV6-6; length: 14; D: -; CDR3: CASSSQGNSYEQYF; DNA: TGTGCCAGCAGTTCCCAGGGCAATTCCTACGAGCAGTACTTC
size: few; J: TRBJ1-5; V: TRBV19; length: 15; D: -; CDR3: CASTVEGLSNQPQHF; DNA: TGTGCCAGTACCGTGGAGGGGCTTAGCAATCAGCCCCAGCATTTT
size: few; J: TRBJ1-2; V: TRBV20-1; length: 15; D: TRBD1; CDR3: CSAPGQGGMDYGYTF; DNA: TGCAGTGCGCCGGGACAGGGCGGGATGGACTATGGCTACACCTTC
size: many; J: TRBJ2-3; V: TRBV7-2; length: 15; D: -; CDR3: CASSLGGGGPDTQYF; DNA: TGTGCCAGCAGCCTGGGGGGAGGGGGTCCCGATACGCAGTATTTT
size: many; J: TRBJ2-1; V: TRBV7-2; length: 14; D: -; CDR3: CASSLVWAPSVQFF; DNA: TGTGCCAGCAGCTTAGTTTGGGCCCCTTCTGTGCAGTTCTTC
size: many; J: TRBJ1-2; V: TRBV6-2/TRBV6-3; length: 12; D: -; CDR3: CASSEWVYGYTF; DNA: TGTGCCAGCAGCGAGTGGGTGTATGGCTACACCTTC
size: many; J: TRBJ1-2; V: TRBV7-2; length: 14; D: -; CDR3: CASSFKFGDYGYTF; DNA: TGTGCCAGCAGCTTTAAGTTTGGGGACTATGGCTACACCTTC
size: few; J: TRBJ1-1; V: TRBV20-1; length: 12; D: -; CDR3: CSAPTGGSEAFF; DNA: TGCAGTGCTCCCACTGGCGGCTCTGAAGCTTTCTTT
size: -; J: TRBJ2-1; V: TRBV28; length: 16; D: TRBD2; CDR3: CASSLMVLAGVNEQFF; DNA: TGTGCCAGCAGTTTAATGGTACTAGCGGGAGTTAATGAGCAGTTCTTC
size: many; J: TRBJ2-5; V: TRBV7-2; length: 8; D: -; CDR3: CASPTQYF; DNA: TGTGCCAGCCCGACCCAGTACTTC
size: many; J: TRBJ1-2; V: TRBV7-2; length: 10; D: -; CDR3: CASSLVGYTF; DNA: TGTGCCAGCAGCTTAGTCGGCTACACCTTC
size: -; J: TRBJ2-1; V: TRBV12-3/TRBV12-4; length: 13; D: -; CDR3: CASTPTSYNEQFF; DNA: TGTGCCAGCACCCCTACTAGCTACAATGAGCAGTTCTTC
size: many; J: TRBJ1-5; V: TRBV15; length: 15; D: -; CDR3: CATSREGAGGQPQHF; DNA: TGTGCCACCAGCAGAGAGGGGGCCGGGGGCCAGCCCCAGCATTTT
size: many; J: TRBJ1-5; V: TRBV7-2; length: 12; D: -; CDR3: CASSSPSQPQHF; DNA: TGTGCCAGCAGCAGCCCGAGTCAGCCCCAGCATTTT
size: many; J: TRBJ1-3; V: TRBV20-1; length: 13; D: -; CDR3: CSARSHSGNTIYF; DNA: TGCAGTGCTAGAAGCCACTCTGGAAACACCATATATTTT
size: many; J: TRBJ1-2; V: TRBV12-3/TRBV12-4; length: 12; D: -; CDR3: CASTFGNYGYTF; DNA: TGTGCCAGCACTTTCGGGAACTATGGCTACACCTTC
size: -; J: TRBJ2-7; V: TRBV7-9; length: 13; D: TRBD1; CDR3: CASSLDRGYEQYF; DNA: TGTGCCAGCAGCTTAGACAGGGGGTACGAGCAGTACTTC
size: few; J: TRBJ2-1; V: TRBV30; length: 12; D: -; CDR3: CAWSTYSDEQFF; DNA: TGTGCCTGGAGTACCTACTCGGATGAGCAGTTCTTC
size: many; J: TRBJ2-6; V: TRBV19; length: 17; D: TRBD1; CDR3: CASSERDRTSGANVLTF; DNA: TGTGCCAGTAGTGAACGGGACAGGACCTCTGGGGCCAACGTCCTGACTTTC
size: many; J: TRBJ1-1; V: TRBV7-9; length: 14; D: -; CDR3: CASSPLWTEVEAFF; DNA: TGTGCCAGCAGCCCCCTTTGGACGGAAGTTGAAGCTTTCTTT
size: many; J: TRBJ1-3; V: TRBV11-2; length: 15; D: -; CDR3: CASSLGARSGNTIYF; DNA: TGTGCCAGCAGCTTAGGGGCGAGATCAGGAAACACCATATATTTT
size: few; J: TRBJ1-6; V: TRBV6-1; length: 18; D: -; CDR3: CASSVKMRDSSYNSPLHF; DNA: TGTGCCAGCAGCGTCAAGATGCGGGATAGCTCCTATAATTCACCCCTCCACTTT
size: -; J: TRBJ1-1; V: TRBV14; length: 15; D: -; CDR3: CASSQDWGVATEAFF; DNA: TGTGCCAGCAGCCAAGATTGGGGCGTAGCCACTGAAGCTTTCTTT
size: few; J: TRBJ1-2; V: TRBV15; length: 15; D: -; CDR3: CATSRDRGDYYGYTF; DNA: TGTGCCACCAGCAGAGATCGAGGGGATTACTATGGCTACACCTTC
size: many; J: TRBJ2-6; V: TRBV7-2; length: 18; D: -; CDR3: CASSSSSGLGSGANVLTF; DNA: TGTGCCAGCAGCTCATCGTCAGGCTTAGGGTCTGGGGCCAACGTCCTGACTTTC
size: -; J: TRBJ2-1; V: TRBV29-1; length: 13; D: TRBD2; CDR3: CSADGLAGYEQFF; DNA: TGCAGCGCCGATGGCTTAGCGGGCTATGAGCAGTTCTTC
size: many; J: TRBJ1-4; V: TRBV5-6; length: 14; D: -; CDR3: CASSFIATNEKLFF; DNA: TGTGCCAGCAGCTTCATTGCAACTAATGAAAAACTGTTTTTT
size: many; J: TRBJ2-5; V: TRBV7-2; length: 17; D: -; CDR3: CASSPNPSALAFGTQYF; DNA: TGTGCCAGCAGCCCTAACCCATCAGCGCTTGCCTTTGGGACCCAGTACTTC